This T cell receptor (beta chain) is drawn from a study of Graves' ophthalmopathy and Graves' hyperthyroidism. Turning to the study itself: Peripheral blood was gathered at the point of initial diagnosis, before any treatment started.

V was clipped by 4 bases and J by 0 bases; unmatched bases: 11. This CDR3 is 18 amino acids long. CDR1 and CDR2 from the germline V gene are LGHDT and YNNKEL (reference sequence). For donors with ophthalmopathy, the disease showed moderate-to-severe activity, reached CAS ≥3 and NOSPECS ≥4, and had lasted under 3 months. Orbital computed tomography and thyroid ultrasound, along with TRAb, serum thyroxine and clinical symptoms, underpinned diagnosis. For repertoire sequencing, the TCR beta CDR3 regions were amplified from RNA transcripts. The workflow started with a first-round RT-PCR run with HTBI primers and then moved on to a second-round multiplex PCR. Each CDR3 protein is one row after TCRdb ran MiXCR on the multiplex PCR reads. Seen here are around 400,000 distinct CDR3 sequences, 15% to 20% observed once, and the top ten hold 1.5% to 2%. Study-level findings and limits: The model predicted ophthalmopathy progression with around 69% sensitivity and around 72% specificity.

Notes on this clonotype: Antigen specificity is unknown.

V gene TRBV3-1 combines with J gene TRBJ2-7, with TRBD2 identical over 11 bases. The clonotype originates from a woman aged 18-29 years with Graves' ophthalmopathy. The material sequenced was peripheral blood. The chain's CDR3 is CASSPRGTSGAPSYEQYF. CDR3 nucleotides: TGTGCCAGCAGCCCTCGGGGGACTAGCGGAGCTCCCTCCTACGAGCAGTACTTC.